This TCR beta chain was sequenced during a study of blood T cell repertoires in COVID-19 (TCRdb year 2020). Regarding the complete study: Samples covering the acute and convalescent phases of COVID-19 were provided by collaborators in the United States, Italy and Spain. The prospective study material was composed of cDNA or gDNA derived from T cells, B-cell-depleted T cells, or PBMCs. Samples came from the ongoing ImmuneRACE study (first 160 participants) plus 1,254 subjects from 6 global collaborators. A de-identified subject ID, COVID-19 status, age in years and sex were almost always included in the sample metadata. The repertoires were released in a freely available public database meant as a resource for research on the immune response to SARS-CoV-2. Where available, HLA class I and class II types were obtained from metadata supplied by the sample provider rather than from assay-based typing. Subjects who had been exposed to COVID-19, were actively infected with it, or had recovered from it provided the deeply sampled blood TCRbeta repertoires that made up the dataset.

The paper as a whole reports these results and caveats: The amount of clinical and demographic metadata varied by source and participant and was provided uncurated.

TCRbeta CDR3 regions were amplified from genomic DNA by means of the immunoSEQ Assay, a bias-controlled multiplex PCR. On the study's bioinformatics: Within the assay, amplification of reference gene primers was used to estimate how many nucleated cells each sample contained. To quantify the absolute abundance of each unique TCRbeta CDR3 rearrangement, sequence reads were collapsed and filtered. For each sample, productive Simpson clonality was calculated as the square root of Simpson's diversity index over productive rearrangements. Here the immuneACCESS table is served through TCRdb, limited to in-frame sequences with V and J called. Missing clones are a known gap in these copies; in checked studies unresolved V genes cover under half, and the rest lacks a known reason. That table furnishes V, J and clone size, whereas the DNA furnished D and trimming. The sample profile shows 26,000 or so clones; roughly 90% of them were found once. Together, the top ten hold roughly 2.7% of the sample.

Collaborating institutions collected whole blood in K2EDTA tubes following their own protocols. Collaborator samples were shipped for TCRbeta analysis as frozen whole blood, isolated PBMCs, or DNA extracted from either sample type. As for this clone: This clone's antigen is unknown. Within one base of it there is no much larger clone, and no base qualities were kept.

Trimming takes 5 bases from V and 2 bases from J, and the germline ends sit 21 bases apart. Its CDR3 holds 17 amino acids, cysteine through phenylalanine. Just CDR3 DNA is preserved here, 51 bases in frame from base 1. The germline V gene gives CDR1 as MNHEY and CDR2 as SVGEGT. Sequencing used peripheral blood. The chain is made from TRBV6-2 or TRBV6-3 and TRBJ1-2; TRBD1 is a possible D gene, resting on 5 matching bases. The sequence came from a human donor in a cohort sampled during active COVID-19. The CDR3 region has the sequence CASSTTGAGTRNYGYTF. The DNA sequence is TGTGCCAGCAGTACCACCGGGGCAGGGACTCGGAACTATGGCTACACCTTC.